The clone carrying this T cell receptor beta chain showed up just a few times. The antigen remains unidentified. As for treatment: oral pan-JAK inhibitor, 5-10 mg twice daily. The V gene lost 5 bases and the J gene lost 7 bases, with 21 bases spanning the gap. The CDR3 has 16 amino acids. Germline V lookup: CDR1 SEHNR, CDR2 FQNEAQ (reference sequence). The record originates from a study of CD8+ T cells in alopecia areata. Overall study context: Twice a day, 5 to 10 mg of oral tofacitinib was administered to treated patients. Treatment ran 6 to 18 months, with 6 months of follow-up afterward. Regarding the study as a whole: Scalp samples also yield sequences from resident alphabeta T cells of normal skin.

Sequencing used cDNA as its template, made by extracting RNA and reverse transcribing it. Libraries were prepared by immunoSEQ multiplex PCR; TCRdb keeps only in-frame clonotypes and omits some of them. The sample holds 130,000 to 150,000 clones, roughly four fifths seen once. The sample was CD8+ T cells sorted from blood, taken at week 4, from a patient treated with tofacitinib. This receptor was taken from a human donor with alopecia areata. This chain joins TRBV7-9 and TRBJ2-4; D is possibly TRBD2 (6 bases). As DNA, the CDR3 is TGTGCCAGCAGCACGCCACCCGGGGGAACTCGGAACATTCAGTACTTC. Encoded protein: CASSTPPGGTRNIQYF. The full variable domain, completed using reference TRBV7-9 and TRBJ2-4, is DTGVSQNPRHKITKRGQNVTFRCDPISEHNRLYWYRQTLGQGPEFLTYFQNEAQLEKSRLLSDRFSAERPKGSFSTLEIQRTEQGDSAMYLCASSTPPGGTRNIQYFGAGTRLSVL.